This is a list of T cell receptor beta chains from one sample in a study of shared clonotypes between healthy human individuals. Using immunoSEQ multiplex PCR, the repertoire was profiled, and TCRdb retains in-frame clones only, with some absent. This sample has about 490,000 clones, with 60% to 85% found just once. The sequenced sample consisted of PBMCs. The source is a woman aged 35 to 49 in good health. Some clones in this sample may be carry-over from other donors' samples. CDR3s include the opening cysteine and the closing phenylalanine or tryptophan.

j_gene	v_gene	CDR3aa
TRBJ1-4	TRBV7-2	CAGSPQGYPNEKLFF
TRBJ2-2	TRBV4-3	CASSPRGGTGGLGGELFF
TRBJ1-1	TRBV10-3	CAISLGGQDTEAFF
TRBJ2-1	TRBV6-1	CASSETSGSYNEQFF
TRBJ2-1	TRBV7-2	CASSLEASGWAYNEQFF
TRBJ2-5	TRBV15	CATRGAGQETQYF
TRBJ2-1	TRBV2	CASSGTSGRATEQFF
TRBJ2-1	TRBV7-8	CASSRTGGYPIEQFF
TRBJ2-1	TRBV7-2	CASGGPNTDEQFF
TRBJ1-5	TRBV18	CASSLTGRNQPQHF
TRBJ2-7	TRBV5-1	CASRPGPGGGDEQYF
TRBJ2-7	TRBV7-2	CASGDYNYEQYF
TRBJ2-6	TRBV5-1	CASSLDRGIPGANVLTF
TRBJ2-5	TRBV5-1	CASSSWPRGQETQYF
TRBJ2-7	TRBV11-2	CASSLAPGDYEQYF
TRBJ1-2	TRBV30	CAWTLADKLGYTF
TRBJ2-5	TRBV19	CATASPGLAEETQYF
TRBJ2-2	TRBV15	CATSRAGRGNGELFF
TRBJ1-5	TRBV28	CASSLSPTDINQPQHF
TRBJ1-4	TRBV2	CASTLNEKLFF
TRBJ2-1	TRBV7-2	CASSLVTGGYNEQFF
TRBJ1-1	TRBV18	CASSPGGLNTEAFF
TRBJ1-5	TRBV7-8	CASSSRESGNQPQHF
TRBJ1-1	TRBV6-1	CASRLAGGNTEAFF
TRBJ1-4	TRBV19	CASGTVEKLFF
TRBJ1-3	TRBV5-5	CASSGTRTGTGNTIYF
TRBJ2-7	TRBV18	CASSPHTQGGAVPYEQYF
TRBJ2-7	TRBV7-9	CASSLDPRPYEQYF
TRBJ1-5	TRBV6-5	CASSYGINQPQHF
TRBJ2-7	TRBV15	CATSREAPLAGAYEQYF
TRBJ1-5	TRBV6-4	CASSREPNQPQHF
TRBJ1-3	TRBV19	CASRQEGSGNTIYF
TRBJ1-3	TRBV25-1	CASSEKVGVSGNTIYF
TRBJ2-3	TRBV11-2	CASSHGTGGLVDTQYF
TRBJ1-2	TRBV27	CASSRNRGRGYTF
TRBJ1-2	TRBV7-2	CASSLGRLANYGYTF
TRBJ1-2	TRBV11-2	CASSLNAADYGYTF
TRBJ1-5	TRBV27	CASSSRGQPQHF
TRBJ1-5	TRBV19	CASSIPNRGGQPQHF
TRBJ2-2	TRBV25-1	CASSEYNGEDTGELFF
TRBJ2-7	TRBV19	CASSIAGQGGYEQYF
TRBJ1-4	TRBV28	CASSLRIFGARREKLFF
TRBJ2-3	TRBV28	CASSGDTVTQYF
TRBJ2-7	TRBV9	CASSAGTISVEQYF
TRBJ2-6	TRBV7-8	CASSPPQYSGANVLTF